The entry below gives a single T cell receptor (beta chain) sequence along with its context. The clone's antigen remains unknown. Base qualities are not recorded, but no much larger clone differs from it by a single base. Sequences LGHNT (CDR1) and FRNRAP (CDR2) are obtained from the germline V gene. The CDR3, from cysteine to phenylalanine, totals 15 residues. CDR3 DNA is the only sequence kept; it has 45 bases, read in frame from the first base. Trimming removed 2 bases from V and 2 bases from J, leaving 11 bases between the germline ends. The sample comes from a study of post-analysis software for immune sequencing data (dated by TCRdb to 2013 to 2016). About the full investigation: Disease courses on record covered relapsing-remitting, secondary progressive and progressive-relapsing multiple sclerosis, though some patients had no subtype annotation. The patient repertoires were compared against 11 previously published healthy control repertoires obtained from donors aged 6 to 25 years. A subset of samples was prepared in parallel using single-end sample barcoding, then pooled and co-amplified after Illumina adapter ligation.

TCR beta repertoires were profiled from peripheral blood of roughly 13 young patients with multiple sclerosis to demonstrate the VDJtools post-analysis software. Multiple sclerosis patients were children and adolescents aged about 6 to 15 years. Overall study results and their limits: Direct clustering with F measure revealed strong co-clustering of samples prepared in the same batch, which led to a batch-effect correction. Significantly lower normalized Chao1 diversity was found in multiple sclerosis patients than in controls, suggesting substantial peripheral T-cell clonal expansion. The control group was slightly older than the multiple sclerosis patient group. Patients showed significantly higher frequencies than controls for about 5 TRBV segments, among them TRBV5-6, TRBV5-1 and TRBV20-1.

The library was produced with PCR. Reads for this sample came from an Illumina HiSeq 2500. Unique molecular identifiers were incorporated into TCR beta cDNA libraries to reduce PCR and sequencing biases. Every 1 to 10 million input T cells yielded 500,000 or so cDNA molecules, meaning each molecule approximated one T cell. The patient libraries were prepared and sequenced with the same protocol used for the earlier healthy control dataset. Within a given batch, samples were prepared together, multiplexed and sequenced on the same HiSeq lane. The source study handled its data this way. MIGEC handled the raw barcoded reads, throwing out single-read molecular identifier groups before consensus assembly and CDR3 extraction. Clonotype tables were post-analysed with VDJtools, and diversity was normalized by down-sampling all datasets to the smallest sample size. Repertoire overlap clustering matched CDR3 amino acid but not nucleotide sequences to correct batch-related cross-sample contamination. TCRdb trimmed public reads at Q25 via fastp, called clones via MiXCR and kept in-frame beta chains. Records with the same CDR3 protein are collapsed into one entry carrying the most frequent genes and DNA. V and J calls and clone size were set by TCRdb, not the authors. This sample comprises about 460,000 distinct CDR3 sequences, around 40% of them detected only once. 9.5% to 13% of the sample is held by the ten biggest clonotypes.

The sequence is built from TRBV12-5 and TRBJ2-3; TRBD2 is a possible D gene, resting on 5 matching bases. This clonotype originated in a girl aged 5 to 17 with multiple sclerosis. Sequenced input: blood. The CDR3 amino acid sequence is: CASGLFEGNTDTQYF. In nucleotide form, the sequence is TGTGCTAGTGGTTTGTTCGAGGGTAACACAGATACGCAGTATTTT. Extended through the reference TRBV12-5 and TRBJ2-3 proteins, this CDR3 yields the full variable domain: DARVTQTPRHKVTEMGQEVTMRCQPILGHNTVFWYRQTMMQGLELLAYFRNRAPLDDSGMPKDRFSAEMPDATLATLKIQPSEPRDSAVYFCASGLFEGNTDTQYFGPGTRLTVL.